This T cell receptor (beta chain) was found in a study of T cell responses to AZD1222 COVID-19 vaccine. General observations from the study: There were mostly white British donors and more females than males, and clonal diversity was possibly underestimated.

With regard to this clone: Its specificity is not known.

Sequencing used immunoSEQ multiplex PCR; TCRdb keeps in-frame clones, though not all of them. In the table there are 90,000 to 110,000 clones, 82% of which are singletons. Sample: peripheral blood, taken on day 0 of AZD1222 vaccination. This TCR derives from an adult in good health.

CDR3 in DNA: TGTGCCAGTAGGTTTAACCTCCTAAACGGCTACACCTTC. Protein: CASRFNLLNGYTF. This chain uses TRBV19 with TRBJ1-2; D is unresolved. The V gene lost 6 bases and the J gene lost 8 bases, with 16 bases spanning the gap. Germline lookup yields CDR1 LNHDA and CDR2 SQIVND (reference sequence). The CDR3 loop spans 13 amino acids.